This entry lists 10 T cell receptor beta chains sequenced from one sample in a study of metastatic and nonmetastatic thyroid tumors. Nobody among the patients had been given any treatment before thyroid surgery. TCRdb used MiXCR to call clones anew from the PCR reads. The sample records some 28,000 clones, 20% to 25% being singletons. The specimen was blood. These receptors all stem from a female donor with papillary thyroid cancer or a benign thyroid nodule (not recorded which). Some clones in this sample may be carry-over from other donors' samples.

A few counts support this clone. The chain recombines TRBV27 with TRBJ2-2; TRBD2 agrees at 8 bases. Germline V gene sequence: CDR1 MNHEY, CDR2 SMNVEV (reference sequence). This CDR3 has 15 residues. V was clipped by 7 bases and J by 5 bases; unmatched bases: 9. CDR3: CASNPAGAGTGELFF. CDR3 bases: TGTGCCAGCAATCCAGCGGGAGCGGGTACCGGGGAGCTGTTTTTT.

This clone was counted only a few times. The V and J genes are TRBV6-2 or TRBV6-3 and TRBJ1-1; D call uncertain. This CDR3 region has 13 residues. The germline gives CDR1 MNHEY, CDR2 SVGEGT. Trimming removed 2 bases at V and 14 bases at J, with 18 bases between. The CDR3 is CASSYRGNTEGFF. The CDR3 DNA reads as TGTGCCAGCAGTTACAGAGGGAACACTGAAGGATTCTTT.

This clone came up a few times. The V call is TRBV2, the J call TRBJ2-2, with D perhaps matching TRBD1 (6 bases). The germline gives CDR1 SNHLY, CDR2 FYNNEI. The CDR3 sequence is 15 residues long. Deletions cut 6 bases from V and 0 bases from J, with 11 bases between. CDR3 nucleotide sequence: TGTGCCAGCAGGGAGACAGGCACGAACACCGGGGAGCTGTTTTTT. Translated, it gives CASRETGTNTGELFF.

There are a few counts of this clone. A read error is likely, as this CDR3 ends without the conserved phenylalanine or tryptophan. The gene calls are TRBV6-2 or TRBV6-3 and TRBJ1-5; D call uncertain. V shed 4 bases and J shed 9 bases, with 16 bases lying between them. CDR1 and CDR2 from the germline V gene are MNHEY and SVGEGT. The CDR3 length is 14 residues. CDR3 sequence reads: CASSLGVADRPQHS. The DNA for the CDR3 is TGTGCCAGCAGTTTGGGAGTAGCGGACCGGCCCCAGCATTCT.

This clone has only a few counts. One end of the junction is discordant with germline, which a read error may explain. The V and J genes are TRBV6-1 and TRBJ2-2; no firm D call. The germline V gene has CDR1 MNHNS and CDR2 SASEGT. The CDR3 is 13 residues long. CDR3 DNA: TGTGCCATCAGCCCAGTTAACACCGGTGAGCTGTTTTTT. Encoded protein: CAISPVNTGELFF.

In this sample, this clone is medium-sized. CDR3 DNA sequence: TGTGCCACCAGCAGAGATGAGGGCTATGAGCAGTTCTTC. It specifies CATSRDEGYEQFF. The J gene is TRBJ2-1, the V gene TRBV15; tentative D call: TRBD2 (5 bases). CDR3 length: 13 residues. V lost 0 bases and J 8 bases, leaving 8 bases between the germline ends. Germline V gene sequence: CDR1 LNHNV, CDR2 YYDKDF (reference sequence).

This clone has ten or more counts. The chain is built from TRBV19 and TRBJ2-7; D may match TRBD1 or TRBD2 (6 bases each). V lost 3 bases, J lost 1 base, and 13 bases lay in between. CDR3 length equals 15 residues. CDR1 and CDR2 (germline): LNHDA, SQIVND (reference sequence). DNA for the CDR3: TGTGCCAGTAGTATCCAAGGGGGACTTTCCTACGAGCAGTACTTC. It specifies CASSIQGGLSYEQYF.

In its sample, this clone was seen many times. The rearrangement joins TRBV3-1 to TRBJ1-2, with a weak D call TRBD1 (6 bases). CDR3 length equals 15 residues. Trimming took 1 base from V and 1 from J, leaving 10 bases between them. CDR1 is LGHDT, CDR2 YNNKEL, per germline (reference sequence). DNA for the CDR3: TGTGCCAGCAGCCAAGGGGGGCCGATTAACTATGGCTACACCTTC. Translation gives CASSQGGPINYGYTF.

This sequence joins TRBV20-1 and TRBJ2-3, with 7 bases that match TRBD2. V lost 8 bases to trimming and J lost 4 bases; unmatched junction nucleotides: 15. The CDR3 totals 15 residues. CDR1 is DFQATT and CDR2 is SNEGSKA in the germline V gene (reference sequence). CDR3 DNA: TGCAGTTCCATAAAGTGGGAGGGACGCTCAGATACGCAGTATTTT. Amino acid sequence: CSSIKWEGRSDTQYF.

This clone was observed a handful of times. The chain links TRBV7-3 to TRBJ1-6; a weak D match, TRBD1 (5 bases). CDR1 and CDR2 (germline): SGHTA, FQGTGA. V dropped 3 bases and J dropped 2 bases, with 11 bases sitting between them. The CDR3 has 16 residues. CDR3 residues: CASSFQGPAYNSPLHF. The DNA for the CDR3 is TGTGCCAGCAGCTTCCAGGGACCGGCCTATAATTCACCCCTCCACTTT.